The 8 T cell receptor beta chains below all came from one sample that was sequenced in a study of blood T cell repertoires in COVID-19. Repertoires were generated with immunoSEQ multiplex PCR, while TCRdb's copy carries only in-frame clones and drops some. The repertoire consists of 150,000 to 200,000 clones, with around nine tenths occurring once and the leading ten covering around 13%. Sequencing was carried out using peripheral blood. The receptors originated from a woman between 65 and 79 years old with COVID-19, enrolled during active disease.

On this clone itself: Its ends do not fully match the called genes, so a read error is possible. The chain combines TRBV7-7 with TRBJ2-1; TRBD2 matches at 8 bases. The CDR3 consists of 13 residues. Germline values: CDR1 SSHAT, CDR2 FNYEAQ (reference sequence). The CDR3 sequence: CASSPGGANEQFF. CDR3 bases: TGTGCTAGCAGTCCGGGAGGGGCGAATGAGCAGTTCTTC. Full variable domain (missing parts from reference TRBV7-7 and TRBJ2-1): GAGVSQSPRYKVTKRGQDVTLRCDPISSHATLYWYQQALGQGPEFLTYFNYEAQPDKSGLPSDRFSAERPEGSISTLTIQRTEQRDSAMYRCASSPGGANEQFFGPGTRLTVL.

The genes are TRBV29-1 and TRBJ2-6, with D maybe TRBD2 (6 bases). The V and J ends lost 6 bases and 0 bases respectively, with 9 bases between them. The CDR3 contains 14 residues. CDR1 SQVTM and CDR2 ANQGSEA come from the germline V gene. In nucleotides, the CDR3 is TGCAGCGTGGGACTGAACTCTGGGGCCAACGTCCTGACTTTC. This translates into CSVGLNSGANVLTF.

This sequence joins TRBV20-1 and TRBJ2-3; a weak D match, TRBD2 (6 bases). This CDR3 has 16 residues. The germline CDR1 and CDR2 sequences are DFQATT and SNEGSKA (reference sequence). The V end was cut by 3 bases, the J end by 2 bases, with 18 bases between. The CDR3 protein is CSASPSGAGYTDTQYF. For the CDR3, the DNA is TGCAGTGCTAGTCCATCCGGGGCGGGGTACACAGATACGCAGTATTTT.

V and J are TRBV19 and TRBJ2-3; 12 positions match TRBD2. This CDR3 has 16 amino acids. The V segment lost 5 bases and the J segment 0 bases; nucleotides outside the gene matches: 3. CDR1 is LNHDA, CDR2 SQIVND, per germline (reference sequence). The CDR3 here is CASSLTSGGSTDTQYF. The CDR3 region has the DNA TGTGCCAGTAGTCTGACTAGCGGGGGTAGCACAGATACGCAGTATTTT.

This CDR3 is CASSLRRTSGNNEQFF. The DNA for the CDR3 is TGTGCCAGCAGCTTGCGTAGGACTAGCGGGAACAATGAGCAGTTCTTC. The rearrangement links TRBV5-4 to TRBJ2-1; 12 nucleotides agree with TRBD2. The CDR3 has 16 residues. Trimming took 1 base from V and 5 from J; bases not matched to a gene: 4. Looked up from germline, CDR1 is SGHNT and CDR2 is YYREEE (reference sequence).

The chain joins TRBV11-2 to TRBJ2-1; the D is unclear. CDR3 length: 17 amino acids. Germline lookup yields CDR1 SGHAT and CDR2 FQNNGV. V was clipped by 2 bases and J by 0 bases, with 14 bases between them. The CDR3 loop reads CASSLYPRPSSYNEQFF. In nucleotides, the CDR3 is TGTGCCAGCAGCTTATACCCCAGACCTAGCTCCTACAATGAGCAGTTCTTC.

This rearrangement joins TRBV7-8 to TRBJ2-6; a weak D match, TRBD1 (6 bases). The CDR3 loop spans 17 amino acids. Trimming pared 5 bases from V and 4 bases from J, leaving 18 bases between. Germline values: CDR1 SGHVS, CDR2 FQNEAQ. CDR3 sequence: CASSGPMGAVGANVLTF. As DNA, the CDR3 is TGTGCCAGCAGCGGCCCAATGGGGGCGGTCGGGGCCAACGTCCTGACTTTC. Together with reference TRBV7-8 and TRBJ2-6, the CDR3 gives the full variable domain: GAGVSQSPRYKVAKRGQDVALRCDPISGHVSLFWYQQALGQGPEFLTYFQNEAQLDKSGLPSDRFFAERPEGSVSTLKIQRTQQEDSAVYLCASSGPMGAVGANVLTFGAGSRLTVL.

There are a few counts of this clone. This sequence joins TRBV12-3 or TRBV12-4 and TRBJ1-2, with D unresolved. Trimming removed 1 base from V and 2 bases from J, with 5 bases in between. The CDR3 has 13 residues. The CDR3 bases are TGTGCCAGCAGTTTAGACGGGAACTATGGCTACACCTTC. This sequence encodes CASSLDGNYGYTF.